This TCR beta chain was observed in a study of blood T cell repertoires in COVID-19. Across the study: Acute and convalescent COVID-19 specimens originated in the United States, Italy and Spain. T cells, B-cell-depleted T cells, or PBMCs supplied cDNA or gDNA.

The J segment lost 5 bases and the V segment lost 6 bases, leaving 7 bases of the junction unmatched. This CDR3 has 14 residues. Germline-derived CDR1 and CDR2 are LNHDA and SQIVND (reference sequence). Participant-reported clinical history was the basis for cohort assignment. Methods used by the authors: Reference gene primer amplification gave nucleated cell count estimates. The protocol was immunoSEQ multiplex PCR, while the TCRdb copy is restricted to in-frame clones and leaves out a portion. V and J calls and clone size come straight from that table; D and trimming were deduced from the DNA. The table has about 210,000 clones, about four fifths seen once.

The TCR originated in a woman in her fifties or sixties with acute COVID-19. Sequenced input: PBMCs or T cells enriched from blood (not recorded which). This rearrangement joins TRBV19 to TRBJ1-5; 7 bases are a match to TRBD1. CDR3 sequence reads: CASSRQGMDQPQHF. The CDR3 nucleotides read TGTGCCAGTAGCAGACAGGGTATGGATCAGCCCCAGCATTTT.